Listed here are 19 T cell receptor beta chains from one sample, sequenced in a study of T cell responses to AZD1222 COVID-19 vaccine. TCRdb's copy holds only in-frame clones and misses some; the assay was immunoSEQ multiplex PCR. The sample lists some 130,000 clones, around 87% occurring once. The specimen comprised peripheral blood, sampled 28 days after the second AZD1222 dose. These TCRs come from an adult who received the AZD1222 COVID-19 vaccine.

The J gene is TRBJ1-2, the V gene TRBV2, with 9 bases lining up with TRBD1. V shed 6 bases and J 7 bases; nucleotides not matched to a gene: 6. The CDR3 has 13 residues. The germline V gene has CDR1 SNHLY and CDR2 FYNNEI. DNA of the CDR3: TGTGCCAGCAGGGGAACAGGGGGCTTTGGCTACACCTTC. Residues: CASRGTGGFGYTF.

The chain has TRBV29-1 and TRBJ2-3, with TRBD1 matching over 10 bases. With 7 bases clipped from V and 4 bases from J, the junction kept 5 bases outside the gene matches. This CDR3 has 13 amino acids. Germline CDR1 and CDR2: SQVTM and ANQGSEA. The CDR3: CSALTGGADTQYF. For the CDR3, the DNA is TGCAGCGCCCTGACAGGGGGCGCAGATACGCAGTATTTT.

The V call is TRBV10-2, the J call TRBJ1-2; 12 positions agree with TRBD1. V lost 4 bases to trimming and J lost 4 bases; unmatched junction nucleotides: 4. The CDR3 covers 15 residues. CDR1 and CDR2 from the germline V gene are WSHSY and SAAADI. The CDR3 coding sequence is TGCGCCAGCAGTGTGGGACAGGGGGCGACCTATGGCTACACCTTC. Amino acid sequence: CASSVGQGATYGYTF.

The chain employs TRBV7-2 and TRBJ1-1; no clear D gene. Germline V CDR1 and CDR2: SGHTA, FQGNSA. The germline V and J ends were trimmed by 1 base and 0 bases, with 9 bases remaining between them. This CDR3 comprises 15 residues. The CDR3 loop is CASSLGSRMNTEAFF. The CDR3, as DNA: TGTGCCAGCAGCTTAGGCTCGAGAATGAACACTGAAGCTTTCTTT. Looking up the rest from reference TRBV7-2 and TRBJ1-1 gives the full variable domain: GAGVSQSPSNKVTEKGKDVELRCDPISGHTALYWYRQSLGQGLEFLIYFQGNSAPDKSGLPSDRFSAERTGGSVSTLTIQRTQQEDSAVYLCASSLGSRMNTEAFFGQGTRLTVV.

This clone was seen only once. The J gene is TRBJ1-2, the V gene TRBV7-8; D call uncertain. The germline V gene encodes CDR1 SGHVS and CDR2 FQNEAQ. Trimming removed 5 bases from V and 2 bases from J, with 12 bases in between. This CDR3 contains 14 residues. CDR3 region: CASSRDGSNYGYTF. CDR3 coding DNA: TGTGCCAGCAGCCGAGACGGCTCAAACTATGGCTACACCTTC.

This clone was found a few times. This rearrangement joins TRBV7-9 to TRBJ1-2, with D unclear. The CDR3 totals 12 residues. CDR1 is SEHNR and CDR2 is FQNEAQ in the germline V gene (reference sequence). V dropped 5 bases and J dropped 7 bases, with 11 bases sitting between them. CDR3 sequence reads: CASSRLTAGYTF. The CDR3 region has the DNA TGTGCCAGCAGCCGACTGACGGCTGGCTACACCTTC.

The chain links TRBV10-3 to TRBJ2-5, with 9 bases fitting TRBD1. CDR1 and CDR2 from the germline V gene are ENHRY and SYGVKD. The CDR3 has 14 residues. Trimming took 2 bases from V and 3 from J; bases not matched to a gene: 1. In DNA form, the CDR3 reads TGTGCCATCAGTGAGAGGACAGGGGAAGAGACCCAGTACTTC. It specifies CAISERTGEETQYF.

The chain combines TRBV9 with TRBJ2-3, with 7 bases lining up with TRBD2. The germline V gene has CDR1 SGDLS and CDR2 YYNGEE. The V gene end was trimmed by 4 bases and the J gene end by 5 bases; junction bases not matched to a gene: 7. This CDR3 contains 14 residues. The CDR3 DNA follows: TGTGCCAGCAGCCTGACGGGGGGAATAGATACGCAGTATTTT. This translates into CASSLTGGIDTQYF.

The genes are TRBV5-1 and TRBJ2-3, with D tentatively TRBD1 or TRBD2 (5 bases each). The CDR3 runs 17 residues. V was pared by 0 bases and J by 0 bases, with 14 bases between. CDR1 and CDR2 (germline): SGHRS, YFSETQ. In nucleotides, the CDR3 is TGCGCCAGCAGCTTGGGCGACGGGACCACTAGCACAGATACGCAGTATTTT. Residues: CASSLGDGTTSTDTQYF.

This sequence joins TRBV7-9 and TRBJ2-7; 8 bases agree with TRBD2. V lost 4 bases and J lost 3; bases outside the gene matches: 8. Germline assignment: CDR1 SEHNR and CDR2 FQNEAQ (reference sequence). The CDR3 consists of 15 residues. The CDR3 region is CASSSSGLAGYEQYF. The CDR3 coding sequence is TGTGCCAGCAGCTCTTCGGGCCTAGCGGGCTACGAGCAGTACTTC.

The chain uses TRBV7-2 and TRBJ2-1; 14 bases align to TRBD2. V lost 6 bases, J lost 4 bases, and 5 bases stayed unmatched. The CDR3 is 16 amino acids. CDR1 SGHTA and CDR2 FQGNSA come from the germline V gene. Here the CDR3 reads CASSKTSGGVYNEQFF. In DNA form, the CDR3 reads TGTGCCAGCAGTAAGACTAGCGGGGGGGTTTACAATGAGCAGTTCTTC.

The rearrangement links TRBV19 to TRBJ1-2, with D perhaps matching TRBD1 (5 bases). V lost 5 bases, J lost 2 bases, and 15 bases lay in between. The CDR3 consists of 15 residues. Germline V gives CDR1 LNHDA, CDR2 SQIVND (reference sequence). This CDR3 is CASSSSGTSNYGYTF. The CDR3 DNA reads as TGTGCCAGTAGTTCATCCGGGACCTCGAACTATGGCTACACCTTC.

The chain couples TRBV7-6 to TRBJ1-4; 9 nucleotides align to TRBD1. J gave up 1 base and V 5 bases, and 14 bases lay outside the gene matches. Germline CDR1 SGHVS, CDR2 FNYEAQ. This CDR3 comprises 19 residues. CDR3 amino acids: CASSPQPRDRVITNEKLFF. CDR3 DNA: TGTGCCAGCAGCCCACAACCCCGGGACAGGGTCATAACTAATGAAAAACTGTTTTTT.

This chain connects TRBV10-3 to TRBJ1-5; maybe TRBD1 (6 bases). The V end was cut by 3 bases, the J end by 5 bases, with 8 bases between. The CDR3 totals 13 residues. Germline V gives CDR1 ENHRY, CDR2 SYGVKD. CDR3 residues: CAISDYRDQPQHF. CDR3 nucleotide sequence: TGTGCCATCAGTGACTACAGGGATCAGCCCCAGCATTTT.

The chain couples TRBV19 to TRBJ2-3; 11 nucleotides line up with TRBD1. The CDR3 sequence is 16 residues long. The V and J ends lost 6 bases and 4 bases, in that order; junction bases with no gene match: 9. Germline CDR1 reads LNHDA; CDR2 reads SQIVND (reference sequence). CDR3 amino acids: CASSRGTGGSADTQYF. The CDR3 coding sequence is TGTGCCAGTAGCCGAGGGACAGGGGGATCCGCAGATACGCAGTATTTT. Supplemented by reference TRBV19 and TRBJ2-3, the full variable domain reads DGGITQSPKYLFRKEGQNVTLSCEQNLNHDAMYWYRQDPGQGLRLIYYSQIVNDFQKGDIAEGYSVSREKKESFPLTVTSAQKNPTAFYLCASSRGTGGSADTQYFGPGTRLTVL.

The CDR3 nucleotides are TGTGCCAGTAGTATAGCCGGCTTCACCGGGGAGCTGTTTTTT. The encoded protein is CASSIAGFTGELFF. The chain recombines TRBV19 with TRBJ2-2; D is unclear. Germline V gene lookup returns CDR1 LNHDA and CDR2 SQIVND (reference sequence). CDR3 length equals 14 residues. Trimming took off 1 base at V and 4 bases at J, with 7 bases between the two ends. Complete variable domain (other parts from reference TRBV19 and TRBJ2-2): DGGITQSPKYLFRKEGQNVTLSCEQNLNHDAMYWYRQDPGQGLRLIYYSQIVNDFQKGDIAEGYSVSREKKESFPLTVTSAQKNPTAFYLCASSIAGFTGELFFGEGSRLTVL.

The gene calls are TRBV5-8 and TRBJ2-5; 15 bases agree with TRBD2. V lost 7 bases and J lost 0; bases outside the gene matches: 10. Germline CDR1 is SGHTS and CDR2 is YDEGEE. This CDR3 is 18 amino acids long. The CDR3 bases are TGTGCCAGCCCGAACGGGACTAGCGGGGGGACGTACCAAGAGACCCAGTACTTC. Its translation is CASPNGTSGGTYQETQYF.

The rearrangement joins TRBV5-1 to TRBJ1-1; weak D call: TRBD1 (5 bases). Looked up from germline, CDR1 is SGHRS and CDR2 is YFSETQ. The V and J ends lost 3 bases and 10 bases respectively, with 19 bases between them. This CDR3 has 14 amino acids. In nucleotides, the CDR3 is TGCGCCAGCAGCTCGGGAAGTCAGGGCGGGAGAGCTTTCTTT. Translation gives CASSSGSQGGRAFF.

The chain uses TRBV5-6 and TRBJ1-5; D call uncertain. The V end was cut by 2 bases, the J end by 2 bases, with 11 bases between. CDR3 length equals 15 residues. The germline V gene has CDR1 SGHDT and CDR2 YYEEEE. CDR3 region: CASSLGPLGNQPQHF. The DNA of the CDR3 is TGTGCCAGCAGCTTAGGACCCTTGGGCAATCAGCCCCAGCATTTT.